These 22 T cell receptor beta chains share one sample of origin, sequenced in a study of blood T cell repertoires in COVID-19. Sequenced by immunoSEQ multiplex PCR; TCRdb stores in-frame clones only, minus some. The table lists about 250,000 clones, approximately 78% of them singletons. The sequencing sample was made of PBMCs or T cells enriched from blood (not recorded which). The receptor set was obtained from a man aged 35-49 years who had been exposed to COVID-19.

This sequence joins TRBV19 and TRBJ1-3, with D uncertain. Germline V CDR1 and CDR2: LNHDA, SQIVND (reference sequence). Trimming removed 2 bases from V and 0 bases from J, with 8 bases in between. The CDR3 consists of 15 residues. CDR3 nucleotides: TGTGCCAGTAGTATATTCCCCCGCTCTGGAAACACCATATATTTT. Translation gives CASSIFPRSGNTIYF.

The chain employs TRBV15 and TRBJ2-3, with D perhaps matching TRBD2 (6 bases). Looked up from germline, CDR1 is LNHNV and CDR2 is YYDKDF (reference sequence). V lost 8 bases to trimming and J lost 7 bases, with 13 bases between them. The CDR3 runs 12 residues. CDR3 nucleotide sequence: TGTGCCACCCGTTCTGGGGGGTATACGCAGTATTTT. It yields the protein CATRSGGYTQYF.

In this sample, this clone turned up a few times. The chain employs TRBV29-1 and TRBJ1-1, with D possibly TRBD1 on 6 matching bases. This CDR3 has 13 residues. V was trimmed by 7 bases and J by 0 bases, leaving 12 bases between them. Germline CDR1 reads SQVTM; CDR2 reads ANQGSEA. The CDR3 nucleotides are TGCAGCGCCGGACAGCATTTGAACACTGAAGCTTTCTTT. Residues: CSAGQHLNTEAFF.

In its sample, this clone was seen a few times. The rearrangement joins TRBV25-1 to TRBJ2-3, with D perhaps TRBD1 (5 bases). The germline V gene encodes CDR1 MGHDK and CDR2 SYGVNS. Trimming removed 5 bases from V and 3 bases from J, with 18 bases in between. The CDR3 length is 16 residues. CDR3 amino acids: CASSRAGLTLTDTQYF. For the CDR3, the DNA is TGTGCCAGCAGTCGGGCAGGGCTAACCCTGACAGATACGCAGTATTTT.

This CDR3 is CASSATGTNYGYTF. CDR3 sequence (DNA): TGTGCCAGCAGCGCGACAGGGACTAACTATGGCTACACCTTC. The chain is built from TRBV5-6 and TRBJ1-2, with 7 bases aligning to TRBD1. The CDR3 has 14 residues. In germline, CDR1 is SGHDT, CDR2 YYEEEE. With V trimmed by 4 bases and J by 0 bases, 3 bases remained unmatched.

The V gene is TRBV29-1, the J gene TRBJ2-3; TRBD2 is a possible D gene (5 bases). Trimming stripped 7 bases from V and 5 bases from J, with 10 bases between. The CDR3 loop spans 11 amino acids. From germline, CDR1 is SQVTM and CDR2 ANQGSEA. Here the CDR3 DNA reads TGCAGCGGCCAGCGGCAAGATACGCAGTATTTT. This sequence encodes CSGQRQDTQYF.

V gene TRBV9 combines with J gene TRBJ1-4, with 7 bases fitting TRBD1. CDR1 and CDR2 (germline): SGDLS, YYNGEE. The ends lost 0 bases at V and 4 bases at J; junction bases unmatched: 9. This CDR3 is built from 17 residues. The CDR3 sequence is CASSVAPGGGFNEKLFF. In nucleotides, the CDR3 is TGTGCCAGCAGCGTAGCTCCGGGAGGGGGCTTTAATGAAAAACTGTTTTTT.

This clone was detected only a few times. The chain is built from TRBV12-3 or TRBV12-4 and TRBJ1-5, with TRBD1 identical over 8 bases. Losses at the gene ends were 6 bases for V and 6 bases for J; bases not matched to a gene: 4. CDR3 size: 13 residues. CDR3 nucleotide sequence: TGTGCCAGCAGAGAACAGGGGGGTCAGCCCCAGCATTTT. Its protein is CASREQGGQPQHF.

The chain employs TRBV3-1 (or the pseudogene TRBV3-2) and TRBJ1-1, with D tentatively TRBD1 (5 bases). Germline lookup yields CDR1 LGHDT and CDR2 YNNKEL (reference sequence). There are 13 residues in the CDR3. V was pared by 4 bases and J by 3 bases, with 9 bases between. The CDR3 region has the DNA TGTGCCAGCAGCCCCGGACAATACACTGAAGCTTTCTTT. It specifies CASSPGQYTEAFF.

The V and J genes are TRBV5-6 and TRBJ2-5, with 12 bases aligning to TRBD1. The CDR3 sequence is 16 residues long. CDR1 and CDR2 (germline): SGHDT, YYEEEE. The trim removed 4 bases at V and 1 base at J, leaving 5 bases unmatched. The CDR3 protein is CASSTGTGGFQETQYF. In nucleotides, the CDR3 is TGTGCCAGCAGCACCGGGACAGGGGGCTTCCAAGAGACCCAGTACTTC.

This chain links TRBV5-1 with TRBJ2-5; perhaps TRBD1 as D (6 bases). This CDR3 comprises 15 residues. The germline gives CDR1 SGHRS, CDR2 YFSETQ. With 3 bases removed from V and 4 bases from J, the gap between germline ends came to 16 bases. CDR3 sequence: CASSYLQGVIETQYF. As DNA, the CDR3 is TGCGCCAGCAGCTATCTACAGGGTGTTATAGAGACCCAGTACTTC.

The CDR3 DNA follows: TGTGCCAGCAGCGTTACAGAAGGCACAGATACGCAGTATTTT. It codes for CASSVTEGTDTQYF. This chain links TRBV9 with TRBJ2-3, with D unresolved. Trimming stripped 2 bases from V and 1 base from J, with 8 bases between. This CDR3 is 14 amino acids long. Germline V gene sequence: CDR1 SGDLS, CDR2 YYNGEE.

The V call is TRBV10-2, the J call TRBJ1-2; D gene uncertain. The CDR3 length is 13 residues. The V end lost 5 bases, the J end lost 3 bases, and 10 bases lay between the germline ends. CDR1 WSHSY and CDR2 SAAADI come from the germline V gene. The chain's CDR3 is CASSSDLDYGYTF. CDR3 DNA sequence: TGCGCCAGCAGTTCAGACTTGGACTATGGCTACACCTTC.

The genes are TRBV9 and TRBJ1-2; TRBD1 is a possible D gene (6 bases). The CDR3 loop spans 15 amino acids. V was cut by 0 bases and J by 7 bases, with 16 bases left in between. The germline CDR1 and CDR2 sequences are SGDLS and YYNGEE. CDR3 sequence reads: CASSVAPQGGGGYTF. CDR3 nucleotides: TGTGCCAGCAGCGTAGCGCCACAGGGTGGGGGTGGCTACACCTTC.

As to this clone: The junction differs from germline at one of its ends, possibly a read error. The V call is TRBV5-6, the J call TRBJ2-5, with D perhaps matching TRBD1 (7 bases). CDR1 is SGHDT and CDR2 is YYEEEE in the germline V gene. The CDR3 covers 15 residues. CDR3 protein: CASSLREVAGQTQYF. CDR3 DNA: TGTGCCAGCAGCTTGAGGGAGGTTGCGGGACAGACTCAGTACTTC. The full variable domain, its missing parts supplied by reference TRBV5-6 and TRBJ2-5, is DAGVTQSPTHLIKTRGQQVTLRCSPKSGHDTVSWYQQALGQGPQFIFQYYEEEERQRGNFPDRFSGHQFPNYSSELNVNALLLGDSALYLCASSLREVAGQTQYFGPGTRLLVL.

The CDR3 coding sequence is TGTGCCAGCAGTACGAGGTATGGGGACAGGCGAACCTACGAGCAGTACTTC. Encoded protein: CASSTRYGDRRTYEQYF. The chain couples TRBV27 to TRBJ2-7, with TRBD1 matching 8 bases. With 5 bases clipped from V and 2 bases from J, the junction kept 14 bases outside the gene matches. The CDR3 loop spans 17 amino acids. Germline values: CDR1 MNHEY, CDR2 SMNVEV (reference sequence).

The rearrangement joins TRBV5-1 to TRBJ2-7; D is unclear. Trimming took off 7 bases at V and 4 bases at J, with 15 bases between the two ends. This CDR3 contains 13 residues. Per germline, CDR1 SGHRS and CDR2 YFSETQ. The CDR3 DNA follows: TGCGCCAGCGGTATCTCAGGCCCTTACGAGCAGTACTTC. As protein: CASGISGPYEQYF.

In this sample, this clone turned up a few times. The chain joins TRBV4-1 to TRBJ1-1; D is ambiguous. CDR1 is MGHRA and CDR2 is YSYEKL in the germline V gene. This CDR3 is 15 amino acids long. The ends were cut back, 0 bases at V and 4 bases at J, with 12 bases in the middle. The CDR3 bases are TGCGCCAGCAGCCAAGATCCCGGGGATTCCACTGAAGCTTTCTTT. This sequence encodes CASSQDPGDSTEAFF.

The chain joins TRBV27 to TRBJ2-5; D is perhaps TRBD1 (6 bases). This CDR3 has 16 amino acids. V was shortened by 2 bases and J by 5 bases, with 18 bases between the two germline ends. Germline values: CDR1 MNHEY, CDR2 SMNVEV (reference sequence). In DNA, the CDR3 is TGTGCCAGCAGTTTAGATGGGGGCCGACGATCGGAGACCCAGTACTTC. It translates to CASSLDGGRRSETQYF.

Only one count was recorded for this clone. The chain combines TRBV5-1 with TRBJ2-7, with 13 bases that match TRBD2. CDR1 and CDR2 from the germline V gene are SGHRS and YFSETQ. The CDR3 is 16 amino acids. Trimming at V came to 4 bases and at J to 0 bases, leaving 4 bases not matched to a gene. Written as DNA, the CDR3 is TGCGCCAGCAGCCGGAGGACTAGCGGGGGCTCCTACGAGCAGTACTTC. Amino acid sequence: CASSRRTSGGSYEQYF.

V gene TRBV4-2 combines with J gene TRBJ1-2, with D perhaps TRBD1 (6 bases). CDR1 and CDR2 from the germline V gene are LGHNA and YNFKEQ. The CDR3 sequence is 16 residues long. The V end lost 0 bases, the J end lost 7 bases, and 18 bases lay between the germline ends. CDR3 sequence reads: CASSQERPGSGVGYTF. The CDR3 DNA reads TGTGCCAGCAGCCAAGAGAGGCCCGGCTCAGGGGTTGGCTACACCTTC.

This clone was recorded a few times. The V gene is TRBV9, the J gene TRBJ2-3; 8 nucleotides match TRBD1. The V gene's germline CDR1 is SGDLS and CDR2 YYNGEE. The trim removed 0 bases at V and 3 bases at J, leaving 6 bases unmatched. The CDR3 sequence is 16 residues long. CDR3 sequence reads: CASSVGQGAGTDTQYF. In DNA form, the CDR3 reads TGTGCCAGCAGCGTAGGGCAGGGGGCCGGTACAGATACGCAGTATTTT.